Below, 32 T cell receptor beta chains from the same sample are listed, as sequenced in a study of T cells in localized non-small cell lung cancer. Libraries were prepared by immunoSEQ multiplex PCR; TCRdb keeps only in-frame clonotypes and omits some of them. Counted here are more than 30,000 clones, over 75% occurring once; the ten biggest clones make up 4% to 4.5%. Sequences were derived from peripheral blood mononuclear cells, sampled before any cancer treatment. The receptors here all came from a woman aged 35-70 years with stage III lung adenocarcinoma.

J is TRBJ1-3 and V is TRBV5-1; the D is unclear. The CDR3 consists of 15 residues. Germline values: CDR1 SGHRS, CDR2 YFSETQ. V lost 0 bases to trimming and J lost 0 bases, with 7 bases between them. The CDR3 protein is CASSLVEGSGNTIYF. The CDR3 region has the DNA TGCGCCAGCAGCTTGGTGGAGGGCTCTGGAAACACCATATATTTT.

This sequence joins TRBV19 and TRBJ1-3; weak D call: TRBD1 (5 bases). CDR1 LNHDA and CDR2 SQIVND come from the germline V gene (reference sequence). The CDR3 has 14 amino acids. Trimming cost V 5 bases and J 2 bases, with 10 bases left between them. The CDR3 DNA is TGTGCCAGTAGTCTGACAGCAGCTGGAAACACCATATATTTT. It encodes CASSLTAAGNTIYF. The whole variable domain, filled in from reference TRBV19 and TRBJ1-3, reads DGGITQSPKYLFRKEGQNVTLSCEQNLNHDAMYWYRQDPGQGLRLIYYSQIVNDFQKGDIAEGYSVSREKKESFPLTVTSAQKNPTAFYLCASSLTAAGNTIYFGEGSWLTVV.

The genes are TRBV7-3 and TRBJ2-7, with a tentative D call TRBD1 (6 bases). V was trimmed by 1 base and J by 4 bases, leaving 14 bases between them. This CDR3 is 15 amino acids long. Germline V gives CDR1 SGHTA, CDR2 FQGTGA. The CDR3 nucleotides are TGTGCCAGCAGCTTAATCAGGGAAAGGGGGTACGAGCAGTACTTC. Its protein product is CASSLIRERGYEQYF. The variable domain in full, with the rest retrieved from reference TRBV7-3 and TRBJ2-7, is GAGVSQTPSNKVTEKGKYVELRCDPISGHTALYWYRQSLGQGPEFLIYFQGTGAADDSGLPNDRFFAVRPEGSVSTLKIQRTERGDSAVYLCASSLIRERGYEQYFGPGTRLTVT.

This chain joins TRBV5-4 and TRBJ1-2; D is perhaps TRBD1 (5 bases). CDR3 length equals 15 residues. Germline V gene sequence: CDR1 SGHNT, CDR2 YYREEE (reference sequence). With 3 bases removed from V and 3 bases from J, the gap between germline ends came to 15 bases. The CDR3 is CASSSGLYSDYGYTF. Here the CDR3 DNA reads TGTGCCAGCAGCTCGGGACTTTATAGCGACTATGGCTACACCTTC.

The chain employs TRBV9 and TRBJ2-3; 7 nucleotides line up with TRBD2. Germline assignment: CDR1 SGDLS and CDR2 YYNGEE. The CDR3 consists of 15 residues. Unmatched junction bases numbered 9, after V lost 3 bases and J lost 5 bases. The CDR3: CASSAFGGMGDTQYF. The CDR3 DNA reads TGTGCCAGCAGCGCCTTCGGGGGGATGGGAGATACGCAGTATTTT.

The chain carries TRBV30 and TRBJ1-5; tentatively, D is TRBD1 (5 bases). CDR3 size: 16 residues. CDR1 and CDR2 (germline): GTSNPN, SVGIG (reference sequence). V lost 2 bases to trimming and J lost 5 bases, with 19 bases between them. The CDR3: CAWSYSGTPGHQPQHF. DNA of the CDR3: TGTGCCTGGAGTTACTCCGGGACCCCGGGGCATCAGCCCCAGCATTTT.

The V and J genes are TRBV7-2 and TRBJ2-7; 9 bases match TRBD1. V gave up 5 bases and J gave up 4 bases; unmatched junction bases: 9. Germline V gene lookup returns CDR1 SGHTA and CDR2 FQGNSA. CDR3 length: 15 residues. The CDR3 region is CASSTRTGVPYEQYF. DNA for the CDR3: TGTGCCAGCAGCACCAGGACAGGGGTTCCATACGAGCAGTACTTC.

The chain joins TRBV6-1 to TRBJ2-1; D remains unclear. The V and J ends lost 1 base and 0 bases respectively, with 13 bases between them. CDR3 size: 17 residues. Germline CDR1 and CDR2: MNHNS and SASEGT. Here the CDR3 DNA reads TGTGCCAGCAGTGAAGATCGGACGCAGAGCTCCTACAATGAGCAGTTCTTC. Encoded protein: CASSEDRTQSSYNEQFF.

The chain is built from TRBV11-2 and TRBJ2-1; a possible D gene is TRBD2 (6 bases). The CDR3 loop spans 14 amino acids. Germline CDR1 reads SGHAT; CDR2 reads FQNNGV. Trimming removed 3 bases from V and 3 bases from J, with 9 bases in between. The CDR3 DNA follows: TGTGCCAGCAGCTTGGCGGGATACTACAATGAGCAGTTCTTC. Its protein is CASSLAGYYNEQFF.

The J gene is TRBJ2-2, the V gene TRBV29-1; 9 bases fit TRBD1. CDR1 SQVTM and CDR2 ANQGSEA come from the germline V gene. This CDR3 comprises 16 residues. V was clipped by 7 bases and J by 4 bases; unmatched bases: 13. In nucleotides, the CDR3 is TGCAGCGCCGGATCAATGGGACAGGGAGTCACCGGGGAGCTGTTTTTT. Its translation: CSAGSMGQGVTGELFF.

The gene calls are TRBV27 and TRBJ1-2; 7 nucleotides agree with TRBD1. Germline CDR1 and CDR2: MNHEY and SMNVEV (reference sequence). This CDR3 has 15 amino acids. The junction had 7 bases not matched to a gene; V was cut back by 5 bases and J by 1 base. The CDR3 sequence is CASSPRTGLNYGYTF. The CDR3 region has the DNA TGTGCCAGCAGTCCTAGGACAGGTCTTAACTATGGCTACACCTTC.

The rearrangement uses TRBV5-1 and TRBJ2-5, with 10 nucleotides matching TRBD1. V dropped 0 bases and J dropped 5; count of bases not matched to a gene: 4. The CDR3 has 15 amino acids. Germline V gene sequence: CDR1 SGHRS, CDR2 YFSETQ. CDR3 sequence (DNA): TGCGCCAGCAGCTTGGGGGGACAGGGGTCTGAGACCCAGTACTTC. Translation: CASSLGGQGSETQYF.

The chain links TRBV19 to TRBJ2-1; D gene uncertain. Per germline, CDR1 LNHDA and CDR2 SQIVND (reference sequence). The ends were cut back, 1 base at V and 9 bases at J, with 4 bases in the middle. There are 11 residues in the CDR3. CDR3 bases: TGTGCCAGTAGTATAGGGGGTGAGCAGTTCTTC. Its translation is CASSIGGEQFF.

The chain couples TRBV25-1 to TRBJ1-1, with D maybe TRBD1 (5 bases). The germline CDR1 and CDR2 sequences are MGHDK and SYGVNS. V lost 2 bases to trimming and J lost 1 base, with 20 bases between them. The CDR3 totals 18 residues. The CDR3 DNA reads TGTGCCAGCAGTGAAGGGGGATACGTGGGGAACCCGAACACTGAAGCTTTCTTT. The encoded protein is CASSEGGYVGNPNTEAFF.

V usage is TRBV15 and J usage is TRBJ2-2; perhaps TRBD2 as D (6 bases). Trimming cost V 8 bases and J 1 base, with 11 bases left between them. The CDR3 covers 14 residues. The germline V gene has CDR1 LNHNV and CDR2 YYDKDF (reference sequence). The DNA of the CDR3 is TGTGCCACCGTGGAGGGGATGAACACCGGGGAGCTGTTTTTT. Translated, it gives CATVEGMNTGELFF.

The chain uses TRBV2 and TRBJ2-1; 9 bases align to TRBD2. The length of the CDR3 is 14 residues. Germline values: CDR1 SNHLY, CDR2 FYNNEI. The V and J ends lost 6 bases and 7 bases, in that order; junction bases with no gene match: 7. CDR3 DNA: TGTGCCAGCAGCTACAGCGGGAGGAGTAATGAGCAGTTCTTC. It encodes CASSYSGRSNEQFF.

This clone came up a few times. The chain uses TRBV9 and TRBJ1-1; TRBD1 agrees at 9 bases. This CDR3 has 15 residues. The germline V gene has CDR1 SGDLS and CDR2 YYNGEE. The V and J ends lost 3 bases and 1 base, in that order; junction bases with no gene match: 4. CDR3 nucleotide sequence: TGTGCCAGCAGCGCCCTGGGACAGGGGAACACTGAAGCTTTCTTT. Protein sequence: CASSALGQGNTEAFF.

This chain joins TRBV29-1 and TRBJ2-7, with D perhaps being TRBD1 or TRBD2 (6 bases each). This CDR3 has 15 residues. The V gene's germline CDR1 is SQVTM and CDR2 ANQGSEA. Between the trimmed V and J ends, which lost 6 bases and 0 bases, there was a span of 18 bases. DNA for the CDR3: TGCAGCGTCCGGGTGACTAGGGGGGACTCCTACGAGCAGTACTTC. Protein sequence: CSVRVTRGDSYEQYF.

This sequence joins TRBV30 and TRBJ2-7, with 14 bases matching TRBD2. CDR3 length: 14 amino acids. Germline loops: CDR1 GTSNPN, CDR2 SVGIG (reference sequence). Trimming at V came to 3 bases and at J to 5 bases, leaving 3 bases not matched to a gene. CDR3: CAWRGTSGRHEQYF. CDR3 DNA: TGTGCCTGGAGGGGGACTAGCGGGAGACACGAGCAGTACTTC.

The V call is TRBV15, the J call TRBJ2-1, with 8 bases matching TRBD2. This CDR3 region has 15 residues. J lost 4 bases, V lost 2 bases, and 4 bases had no gene match. Germline V gives CDR1 LNHNV, CDR2 YYDKDF (reference sequence). The CDR3 region is CATSRSAGVYNEQFF. CDR3 DNA sequence: TGTGCCACCAGCAGATCAGCGGGAGTATACAATGAGCAGTTCTTC. The full variable domain, rest sourced from reference TRBV15 and TRBJ2-1, is DAMVIQNPRYQVTQFGKPVTLSCSQTLNHNVMYWYQQKSSQAPKLLFHYYDKDFNNEADTPDNFQSRRPNTSFCFLDIRSPGLGDTAMYLCATSRSAGVYNEQFFGPGTRLTVL.

The chain is built from TRBV20-1 and TRBJ1-1; a weak D match, TRBD1 (5 bases). With 3 bases removed from V and 11 bases from J, the gap between germline ends came to 13 bases. CDR1 and CDR2 (germline): DFQATT, SNEGSKA (reference sequence). The CDR3 sequence is 11 residues long. The CDR3 bases are TGCAGTGCTAGGGCCCCAGGGAGGGCTTTCTTT. Protein: CSARAPGRAFF.

V gene TRBV7-2 combines with J gene TRBJ2-1, with TRBD2 identical over 8 bases. This CDR3 spans 16 amino acids. Germline V gene lookup returns CDR1 SGHTA and CDR2 FQGNSA. Trimming at V came to 5 bases and at J to 7 bases, leaving 13 bases not matched to a gene. As DNA, the CDR3 is TGTGCCAGCAGCCGTACCGGGACTAGTGCTATAAATGAGCAGTTCTTC. It specifies CASSRTGTSAINEQFF.

J is TRBJ2-3 and V is TRBV27; 7 positions agree with TRBD2. The germline V gene has CDR1 MNHEY and CDR2 SMNVEV (reference sequence). V lost 3 bases, J lost 5 bases, and 8 bases stayed unmatched. The CDR3 contains 15 residues. CDR3: CASSLGAGEVDTQYF. The DNA for the CDR3 is TGTGCCAGCAGTTTGGGCGCGGGAGAGGTAGATACGCAGTATTTT.

The chain uses TRBV18 and TRBJ2-1; 7 positions agree with TRBD2. The ends lost 2 bases at V and 8 bases at J; junction bases unmatched: 9. CDR3 length: 15 residues. The germline V gene encodes CDR1 KGHSH and CDR2 LQKENI. The CDR3 loop is CASSPGRAGRDEQFF. The CDR3 coding sequence is TGTGCCAGCTCACCAGGAAGAGCGGGGAGGGATGAGCAGTTCTTC.

The chain employs TRBV15 and TRBJ2-7; possibly TRBD2 for D (6 bases). The CDR3 length is 15 residues. Germline V gene data show CDR1 as LNHNV and CDR2 as YYDKDF (reference sequence). Trimming pared 0 bases from V and 5 bases from J, leaving 14 bases between. The CDR3 DNA reads TGTGCCACCAGCAGAGACAGGGCAGGGAGGAACGAGCAGTACTTC. Translated, it gives CATSRDRAGRNEQYF. Full variable domain (outside the CDR3, taken from reference TRBV15 and TRBJ2-7): DAMVIQNPRYQVTQFGKPVTLSCSQTLNHNVMYWYQQKSSQAPKLLFHYYDKDFNNEADTPDNFQSRRPNTSFCFLDIRSPGLGDTAMYLCATSRDRAGRNEQYFGPGTRLTVT.

The rearrangement uses TRBV6-5 and TRBJ1-1; D might be TRBD1 (5 bases). Trimming left V 0 bases short and J 11 bases short, with 13 bases between. This CDR3 region has 13 residues. In germline, CDR1 is MNHEY, CDR2 SVGAGI. Written as DNA, the CDR3 is TGTGCCAGCAGTTACTCGGGGGGGAGAGTCGCTTTCTTT. Translated: CASSYSGGRVAFF.

This clone was detected a few times. The CDR3 DNA reads as TGTGCCAGCAGTCTGGATACGCAGTATTTT. Its translation is CASSLDTQYF. The chain employs TRBV6-6 and TRBJ2-3; unclear D gene. CDR1 MNHNY and CDR2 SVGAGI come from the germline V gene (reference sequence). Trimming took 5 bases from V and 6 from J, leaving 3 bases between them. This CDR3 is built from 10 residues.

The CDR3 protein is CASSFLGVSYEQYF. CDR3 in DNA: TGTGCCAGCAGCTTCCTTGGGGTAAGCTACGAGCAGTACTTC. V is TRBV5-6 and J is TRBJ2-7; D gene uncertain. The CDR3 contains 14 residues. Germline lookup yields CDR1 SGHDT and CDR2 YYEEEE. Trimming removed 2 bases from V and 3 bases from J, with 12 bases in between.

This clone was observed a handful of times. The rearrangement joins TRBV29-1 to TRBJ1-1; TRBD1 is a possible D gene (5 bases). From germline, CDR1 is SQVTM and CDR2 ANQGSEA. CDR3 length equals 12 residues. V lost 4 bases and J 5 bases, leaving 11 bases between the germline ends. CDR3 coding DNA: TGCAGCGTTGCGAGGGACCAAACTGAAGCTTTCTTT. It is translated as CSVARDQTEAFF.

V gene TRBV5-1 combines with J gene TRBJ1-4; unclear D gene. The CDR3 runs to 13 residues. V shed 4 bases and J shed 8 bases, with 12 bases lying between them. The germline gives CDR1 SGHRS, CDR2 YFSETQ. The CDR3 region has the DNA TGCGCCAGCAGCCCGAGAGGGATCGAAAAACTGTTTTTT. It codes for CASSPRGIEKLFF.

The J gene is TRBJ2-7, the V gene TRBV6-1; D unresolved. Germline V gives CDR1 MNHNS, CDR2 SASEGT. V was shortened by 7 bases and J by 2 bases, with 15 bases between the two germline ends. This CDR3 region has 14 residues. The CDR3 sequence: CASTLRRAAYEQYF. In nucleotides, the CDR3 is TGTGCCAGCACGTTAAGACGGGCAGCCTACGAGCAGTACTTC.

The rearrangement uses TRBV13 and TRBJ2-3; 13 bases map to TRBD2. The CDR3 consists of 19 residues. Losses at the gene ends were 5 bases for V and 3 bases for J; bases not matched to a gene: 14. The germline CDR1 and CDR2 sequences are PRHDT and FYEKMQ (reference sequence). DNA of the CDR3: TGTGCCAGCAGCACCCGGACTAGCGGGGGCCGGGGCGGGACAGATACGCAGTATTTT. Translation gives CASSTRTSGGRGGTDTQYF.